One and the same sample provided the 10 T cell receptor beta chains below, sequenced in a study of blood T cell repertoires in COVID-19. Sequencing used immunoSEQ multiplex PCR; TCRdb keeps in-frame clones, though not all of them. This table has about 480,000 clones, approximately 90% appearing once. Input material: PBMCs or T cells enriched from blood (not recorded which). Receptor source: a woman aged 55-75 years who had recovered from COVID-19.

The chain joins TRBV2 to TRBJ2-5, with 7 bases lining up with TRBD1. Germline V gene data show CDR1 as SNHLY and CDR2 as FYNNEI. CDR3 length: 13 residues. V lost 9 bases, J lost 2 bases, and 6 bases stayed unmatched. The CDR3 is CASGQETQETQYF. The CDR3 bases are TGTGCCAGTGGACAGGAGACACAAGAGACCCAGTACTTC. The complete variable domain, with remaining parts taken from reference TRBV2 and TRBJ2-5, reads EPEVTQTPSHQVTQMGQEVILRCVPISNHLYFYWYRQILGQKVEFLVSFYNNEISEKSEIFDDQFSVERPDGSNFTLKIRSTKLEDSAMYFCASGQETQETQYFGPGTRLLVL.

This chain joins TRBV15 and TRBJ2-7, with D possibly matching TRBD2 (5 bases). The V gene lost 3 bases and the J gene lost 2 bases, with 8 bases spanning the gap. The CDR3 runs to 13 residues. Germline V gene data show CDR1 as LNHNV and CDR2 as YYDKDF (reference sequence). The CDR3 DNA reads TGTGCCACCAGCAGCGGGATGACCTACGAGCAGTACTTC. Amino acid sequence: CATSSGMTYEQYF.

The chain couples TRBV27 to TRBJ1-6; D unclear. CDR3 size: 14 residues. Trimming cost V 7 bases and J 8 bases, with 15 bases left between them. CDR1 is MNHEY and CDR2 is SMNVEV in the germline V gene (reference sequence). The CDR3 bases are TGTGCCAGCACCCAGCTTGGAGGAGATTCACCCCTCCACTTT. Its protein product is CASTQLGGDSPLHF.

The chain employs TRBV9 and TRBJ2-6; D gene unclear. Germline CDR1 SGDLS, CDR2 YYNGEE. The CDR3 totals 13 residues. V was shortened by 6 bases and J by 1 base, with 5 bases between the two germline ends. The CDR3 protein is CASTQSGANVLTF. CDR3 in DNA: TGTGCCAGCACCCAATCTGGGGCCAACGTCCTGACTTTC.

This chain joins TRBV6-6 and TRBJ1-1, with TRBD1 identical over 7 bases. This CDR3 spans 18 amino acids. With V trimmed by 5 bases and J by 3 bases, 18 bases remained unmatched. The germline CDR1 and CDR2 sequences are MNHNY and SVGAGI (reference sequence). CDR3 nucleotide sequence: TGTGCCAGCAGTCGTTTGACAGGGTCAGGATTTGGGTACACTGAAGCTTTCTTT. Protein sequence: CASSRLTGSGFGYTEAFF.

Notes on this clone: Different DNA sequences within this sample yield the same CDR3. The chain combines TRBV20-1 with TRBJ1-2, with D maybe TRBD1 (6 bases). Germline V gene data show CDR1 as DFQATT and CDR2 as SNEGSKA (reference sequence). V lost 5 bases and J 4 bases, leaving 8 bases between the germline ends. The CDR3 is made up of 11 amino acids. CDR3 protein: CSAGQLYGYTF. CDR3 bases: TGCAGTGCTGGACAGCTCTATGGCTACACCTTC.

The CDR3 coding sequence is TGTGCCAGCAGTGTTATAGGGGCTGACACTGAAGCTTTCTTT. It codes for CASSVIGADTEAFF. This chain uses TRBV2 with TRBJ1-1, with TRBD1 as a possible D gene (5 bases). CDR1 SNHLY and CDR2 FYNNEI come from the germline V gene. V was pared by 4 bases and J by 3 bases, with 12 bases between. The CDR3 sequence is 14 residues long.

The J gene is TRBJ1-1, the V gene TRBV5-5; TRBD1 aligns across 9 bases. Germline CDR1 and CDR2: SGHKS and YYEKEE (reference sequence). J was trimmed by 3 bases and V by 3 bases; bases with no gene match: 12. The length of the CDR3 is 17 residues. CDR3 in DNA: TGTGCCAGCAGCTCGGGACAGGGCCTCCCTACGGACACTGAAGCTTTCTTT. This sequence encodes CASSSGQGLPTDTEAFF.

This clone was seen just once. The CDR3 sequence: CASSVQVNTDTQYF. CDR3 DNA sequence: TGTGCCAGCAGTGTTCAGGTAAACACAGATACGCAGTATTTT. The J gene is TRBJ2-3, the V gene TRBV2; D remains unclear. This CDR3 region has 14 residues. With 4 bases removed from V and 2 bases from J, the gap between germline ends came to 10 bases. The germline gives CDR1 SNHLY, CDR2 FYNNEI.

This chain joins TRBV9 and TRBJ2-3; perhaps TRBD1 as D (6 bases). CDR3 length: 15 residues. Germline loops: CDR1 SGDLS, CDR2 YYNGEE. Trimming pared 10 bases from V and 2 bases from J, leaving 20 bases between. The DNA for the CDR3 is TGTGCCCTAGACTGGCCGAGGGGGTCCACAGATACGCAGTATTTT. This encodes CALDWPRGSTDTQYF.